This TCR beta chain was retrieved from a study of blood T cell repertoires in COVID-19 (dated by TCRdb to 2020 to 2022). The study in broad terms: Samples covering the acute and convalescent phases of COVID-19 were provided by collaborators in the United States, Italy and Spain. Subjects who had been exposed to COVID-19, were actively infected with it, or had recovered from it provided the deeply sampled blood TCRbeta repertoires that made up the dataset. Where available, HLA class I and class II types were taken from metadata supplied by the sample provider and were not determined by assay-based typing. Samples were obtained from the ongoing ImmuneRACE study (first 160 participants) and from 1,254 subjects provided by 6 global collaborators. The prospective study material was composed of cDNA or gDNA derived from T cells, B-cell-depleted T cells, or PBMCs. Nearly every sample came with metadata listing a de-identified subject ID, COVID-19 status, age in years and sex. A freely available public database, intended as a resource for researchers studying the immune response to SARS-CoV-2, is where the repertoires were released.

In Seattle, one collaborating source enrolled patients while the infection was active and tracked those patients longitudinally over the course of disease. Each collaborating institution followed its own protocols to collect whole blood in K2EDTA tubes. For TCRbeta analysis, collaborators shipped samples as frozen whole blood, isolated PBMCs, or DNA extracted from either of those sample types. About this clone: Its antigen is still unknown. No clone much larger than this one lies a single base away; base qualities are absent.

The immunoSEQ Assay, a bias-controlled multiplex PCR, was used to amplify TCRbeta CDR3 regions from genomic DNA. The study's processing was this. Nucleated cell counts per sample were estimated from amplification of reference gene primers within the assay. To quantify the absolute abundance of each unique TCRbeta CDR3 rearrangement, sequence reads were collapsed and filtered. For each sample, productive Simpson clonality was calculated by taking the square root of Simpson's diversity index across productive rearrangements. Sourced from immuneACCESS, this table was stored by TCRdb with only in-frame sequences that have V and J called. A share of the clones is absent; for the studies checked, an unresolved V gene accounts for under half, and the remainder has no known explanation. For V, J and clone size, that table is used; D and trimming come from the DNA. Present in this sample are 150,000 to 200,000 clones, about 85% of which were seen just once. The ten largest clones represent around a sixth of the sample.

Points the paper makes about the study in general: Clinical and demographic metadata were provided uncurated, with the amount varying by source and participant.

The germline V gene (reference sequence) specifies MNHEY as CDR1 and SMNVEV as CDR2. V drops 6 bases and J drops 10 bases, leaving 21 bases in between. The CDR3, from cysteine to phenylalanine, totals 14 residues. The DNA shown is the 42-base CDR3, in frame from base 1. The TCR comes from a person aged 70 to 85 with COVID-19, enrolled during active disease. Sequenced material: peripheral blood. The sequence is built from TRBV27 and TRBJ2-5; TRBD2 is perhaps the D gene, given 5 matching bases. The DNA sequence is TGTGCCAGCAGCTCCAGGCCGGTAAAGGAGGACCAGTACTTC. This translates into CASSSRPVKEDQYF.